These 26 T cell receptor beta chains were all obtained from the same sample, sequenced in a study of blood T cell repertoires in COVID-19. The assay was immunoSEQ multiplex PCR, and TCRdb's table has in-frame clones only and misses some. The sample includes 60,000 or so clones, more than 70% of them seen just once. Sequences were obtained from peripheral blood. The origin of the receptors is a man aged 55 to 70 with active or convalescent COVID-19.

The chain carries TRBV5-4 and TRBJ2-1; possibly TRBD1 for D (5 bases). Trimming shortened V by 9 bases and J by 7 bases, and 11 bases separated the two germline ends. The CDR3 loop spans 11 amino acids. Looked up from germline, CDR1 is SGHNT and CDR2 is YYREEE (reference sequence). This chain's CDR3 is CATQTANEQFF. CDR3 DNA sequence: TGTGCCACCCAGACAGCTAATGAGCAGTTCTTC.

This chain connects TRBV24-1 to TRBJ2-7, with 12 bases identical to TRBD2. The germline V gene has CDR1 KGHDR and CDR2 SFDVKD. The CDR3 extends over 16 amino acids. The trim removed 2 bases at V and 3 bases at J, leaving 4 bases unmatched. The DNA for the CDR3 is TGTGCCACCAGTGATTCGGCTAGCGGGGGGGACTACGAGCAGTACTTC. It translates to CATSDSASGGDYEQYF.

The chain carries TRBV4-2 and TRBJ1-2, with no clear D. Trimming took 4 bases from V and 2 from J, leaving 11 bases between them. The CDR3 runs 14 residues. From germline, CDR1 is LGHNA and CDR2 YNFKEQ. The CDR3 bases are TGTGCCAGCAGCCCGGAGGGCTGGAACTATGGCTACACCTTC. It translates to CASSPEGWNYGYTF.

The chain links TRBV19 to TRBJ2-4, with 7 bases aligning to TRBD2. The germline gives CDR1 LNHDA, CDR2 SQIVND (reference sequence). The CDR3 loop spans 14 amino acids. This chain's CDR3 is CATTSGDAKNIQYF. The CDR3 coding sequence is TGTGCTACGACGAGCGGGGATGCCAAAAACATTCAGTACTTC.

This chain connects TRBV19 to TRBJ1-1; the D gene is possibly TRBD1 (6 bases). This CDR3 comprises 15 residues. Germline assignment: CDR1 LNHDA and CDR2 SQIVND (reference sequence). Trimming cost V 5 bases and J 4 bases, with 17 bases left between them. The CDR3 coding sequence is TGTGCCAGTAGTGGAGACAGGAAGGACAGCACTGAAGCTTTCTTT. It translates to CASSGDRKDSTEAFF.

The chain carries TRBV12-5 and TRBJ2-2, with TRBD2 matching 7 bases. Germline V gives CDR1 LGHNT, CDR2 FRNRAP. The CDR3 extends over 15 amino acids. Trimming took 1 base from V and 5 from J; bases not matched to a gene: 4. The CDR3 DNA is TGTGCTAGTGGTTTGGCTAGCGGCCTTACCGGGGAGCTGTTTTTT. It encodes CASGLASGLTGELFF.

The chain links TRBV19 to TRBJ2-3, with a tentative D call TRBD2 (5 bases). V dropped 8 bases and J dropped 2 bases, with 14 bases sitting between them. There are 14 residues in the CDR3. The germline V gene encodes CDR1 LNHDA and CDR2 SQIVND (reference sequence). This CDR3 reads CASGERGNTDTQYF. The CDR3 DNA follows: TGTGCCAGTGGGGAACGAGGGAACACAGATACGCAGTATTTT. The full variable domain, with the rest looked up from reference TRBV19 and TRBJ2-3, is DGGITQSPKYLFRKEGQNVTLSCEQNLNHDAMYWYRQDPGQGLRLIYYSQIVNDFQKGDIAEGYSVSREKKESFPLTVTSAQKNPTAFYLCASGERGNTDTQYFGPGTRLTVL.

This sequence joins TRBV29-1 and TRBJ1-3; possibly TRBD1 for D (5 bases). Germline CDR1 reads SQVTM; CDR2 reads ANQGSEA. This CDR3 region has 15 residues. V shed 1 base and J shed 0 bases, with 10 bases lying between them. The CDR3: CSVEGTPVSGNTIYF. In DNA, the CDR3 is TGCAGCGTTGAAGGGACACCGGTCTCTGGAAACACCATATATTTT.

The genes are TRBV18 and TRBJ1-2; no firm D call. This CDR3 region has 13 residues. The V and J ends lost 2 bases and 8 bases respectively, with 12 bases between them. Germline loops: CDR1 KGHSH, CDR2 LQKENI. CDR3 DNA sequence: TGTGCCAGCTCACCAGGTCCCGAACGGGGCTACACCTTC. This translates into CASSPGPERGYTF.

The chain carries TRBV4-3 and TRBJ2-6; a possible D gene is TRBD1 (6 bases). CDR3 length: 19 amino acids. Trimming pared 0 bases from V and 0 bases from J, leaving 15 bases between. CDR1 and CDR2 (germline): LGHNA, YSLEER. The CDR3 bases are TGCGCCAGCAGCCAAGACCAGGGACATCTCGTCTCTGGGGCCAACGTCCTGACTTTC. It is translated as CASSQDQGHLVSGANVLTF.

V is TRBV2 and J is TRBJ1-6; 10 nucleotides match TRBD1. The germline V gene has CDR1 SNHLY and CDR2 FYNNEI. This CDR3 region has 14 residues. J gave up 10 bases and V 6 bases, and 6 bases lay outside the gene matches. CDR3 amino acids: CASRGDRGWSPLHF. The CDR3 region has the DNA TGTGCCAGCAGAGGGGACAGGGGTTGGTCACCCCTCCACTTT.

The table lists this clone with a few counts. Other DNA sequences within the sample encode an identical CDR3. The chain combines TRBV20-1 with TRBJ1-1; D unclear. In germline, CDR1 is DFQATT, CDR2 SNEGSKA (reference sequence). The CDR3 runs to 13 residues. V lost 3 bases and J 3 bases, leaving 11 bases between the germline ends. For the CDR3, the DNA is TGCAGTGCTAGTTTAGGGAGAGACACTGAAGCTTTCTTT. It yields the protein CSASLGRDTEAFF.

V usage is TRBV6-2 or TRBV6-3 and J usage is TRBJ1-2; 7 bases are shared with TRBD1. The junction had 10 bases not matched to a gene; V was cut back by 5 bases and J by 4 bases. Germline values: CDR1 MNHEY, CDR2 SVGEGT. CDR3 length: 15 amino acids. CDR3: CASSDTTGAGYGYTF. The CDR3 region has the DNA TGTGCCAGCAGTGATACTACAGGGGCGGGCTATGGCTACACCTTC.

The V and J genes are TRBV20-1 and TRBJ1-1; D is unresolved. V lost 3 bases and J 1 base, leaving 9 bases between the germline ends. The CDR3 is made up of 13 amino acids. Germline V CDR1 and CDR2: DFQATT, SNEGSKA (reference sequence). The CDR3 DNA follows: TGCAGTGCTAGTAGTCAGGCGAACACTGAAGCTTTCTTT. As protein: CSASSQANTEAFF.

This clone appeared a few times. The chain is built from TRBV4-2 and TRBJ2-2; possible D gene TRBD2, 6 bases. V lost 0 bases and J 3 bases, leaving 14 bases between the germline ends. The length of the CDR3 is 17 residues. Germline-derived CDR1 and CDR2 are LGHNA and YNFKEQ. Written as DNA, the CDR3 is TGTGCCAGCAGCCAAGATTCGGCACCGGGGGACACCGGGGAGCTGTTTTTT. Translation: CASSQDSAPGDTGELFF.

DNA for the CDR3: TGTGCCAGCCACTACCTTCATTCACCCCTCCACTTT. The encoded protein is CASHYLHSPLHF. J is TRBJ1-6 and V is TRBV9; no reliable D call. V shed 7 bases and J shed 8 bases, with 10 bases lying between them. The germline V gene encodes CDR1 SGDLS and CDR2 YYNGEE. This CDR3 spans 12 amino acids.

This clone was observed a single time. This chain joins TRBV13 and TRBJ1-1; D remains ambiguous. Between the trimmed V and J ends, which lost 0 bases and 3 bases, there was a span of 14 bases. Germline loops: CDR1 PRHDT, CDR2 FYEKMQ (reference sequence). CDR3 length: 16 amino acids. CDR3 nucleotide sequence: TGTGCCAGCAGCTTAGGTGCGGGGTTTGGGCACACTGAAGCTTTCTTT. It specifies CASSLGAGFGHTEAFF. The whole variable domain, filled in from reference TRBV13 and TRBJ1-1, reads AAGVIQSPRHLIKEKRETATLKCYPIPRHDTVYWYQQGPGQDPQFLISFYEKMQSDKGSIPDRFSAQQFSDYHSELNMSSLELGDSALYFCASSLGAGFGHTEAFFGQGTRLTVV.

J is TRBJ2-7 and V is TRBV3-1 (or the pseudogene TRBV3-2), with TRBD1 identical over 8 bases. The CDR3 has 16 amino acids. The germline gives CDR1 LGHDT, CDR2 YNNKEL (reference sequence). Unmatched junction bases numbered 7, after V lost 0 bases and J lost 3 bases. The CDR3 sequence is CASSQEFTRGLYEQYF. CDR3 in DNA: TGTGCCAGCAGCCAAGAATTCACCAGGGGGCTCTACGAGCAGTACTTC.

As regards this clone: The DNA is omitted, as the CDR3 cannot be located on it reliably, and the CDR3 follows TCRdb's listing. The V gene is TRBV11-2, the J gene TRBJ2-1; TRBD2 was called by the table and not checked on the DNA. Termini included, the CDR3 measures 16 amino acids. The V gene's germline CDR1 is SGHAT and CDR2 FQNNGV. The CDR3 sequence: CASSSLGVAGGILPFF.

This chain links TRBV7-2 with TRBJ1-5; the D is unclear. Trimming shortened V by 1 base and J by 2 bases, and 9 bases separated the two germline ends. Germline V gene data show CDR1 as SGHTA and CDR2 as FQGNSA. CDR3 size: 15 residues. The CDR3 region has the DNA TGTGCCAGCAGCTTAGGTGGACTGGGCAATCAGCCCCAGCATTTT. Amino acid sequence: CASSLGGLGNQPQHF.

This sequence joins TRBV6-5 and TRBJ2-1, with 8 bases aligning to TRBD1. This CDR3 region has 14 residues. Looked up from germline, CDR1 is MNHEY and CDR2 is SVGAGI. The J segment lost 8 bases and the V segment lost 0 bases, leaving 3 bases of the junction unmatched. CDR3: CASSYSQGADEQFF. As DNA, the CDR3 is TGTGCCAGCAGTTACTCCCAGGGGGCGGATGAGCAGTTCTTC.

This rearrangement joins TRBV25-1 to TRBJ1-5, with D possibly being TRBD1 (6 bases). The CDR3 is 15 residues long. V lost 4 bases to trimming and J lost 1 base, with 11 bases between them. Germline CDR1 and CDR2: MGHDK and SYGVNS. The CDR3 loop reads CASSGTEASNQPQHF. The DNA for the CDR3 is TGTGCCAGCAGTGGGACAGAGGCCAGCAATCAGCCCCAGCATTTT. Variable domain in full (rest from reference TRBV25-1 and TRBJ1-5): EADIYQTPRYLVIGTGKKITLECSQTMGHDKMYWYQQDPGMELHLIHYSYGVNSTEKGDLSSESTVSRIRTEHFPLTLESARPSHTSQYLCASSGTEASNQPQHFGDGTRLSIL.

This chain links TRBV19 with TRBJ1-2; TRBD1 agrees at 7 bases. The CDR3 has 13 amino acids. Trimming removed 5 bases from V and 8 bases from J; junction bases left unmatched: 8. Germline CDR1 reads LNHDA; CDR2 reads SQIVND (reference sequence). The CDR3 nucleotides read TGTGCCAGTAGTTTCCAGGGGGAAGGGGGCTACACCTTC. Translation: CASSFQGEGGYTF.

The CDR3, as DNA: TGTGCCAGCAGCCGCCGGGGTACGGGGAGAGCAAATGAGCAGTTCTTC. Protein sequence: CASSRRGTGRANEQFF. V usage is TRBV28 and J usage is TRBJ2-1; D might be TRBD2 (5 bases). Germline V gene sequence: CDR1 MDHEN, CDR2 SYDVKM. This CDR3 has 16 residues. Trimming stripped 6 bases from V and 7 bases from J, with 22 bases between.

The genes are TRBV6-4 and TRBJ1-2, with D hard to call. The CDR3 has 13 amino acids. In germline, CDR1 is MRHNA, CDR2 SNTAGT. With 3 bases removed from V and 1 base from J, the gap between germline ends came to 6 bases. The CDR3 nucleotides are TGTGCCAGCAGTGAGGGCTTTAACTATGGCTACACCTTC. This codes for CASSEGFNYGYTF.

The chain carries TRBV5-5 and TRBJ1-2; 9 positions agree with TRBD1. In germline, CDR1 is SGHKS, CDR2 YYEKEE (reference sequence). J gave up 5 bases and V 2 bases, and 10 bases lay outside the gene matches. The CDR3 length is 16 residues. The CDR3 nucleotides are TGTGCCAGCAGCTTCGGGTTGGGGACAGGGAGTTATGGCTACACCTTC. Its translation: CASSFGLGTGSYGYTF.